The 10 T cell receptor beta chains below all came from one sample that was sequenced in a study of blood T cell repertoires in COVID-19. Profiled with immunoSEQ multiplex PCR; TCRdb holds only in-frame clones, not every one. This sample yields about 210,000 clones, of which about 91% are seen a single time; roughly 1.2% belongs to the top ten. The specimen was peripheral blood. All receptors derive from a man aged 30 to 39 with acute or convalescent COVID-19.

The rearrangement joins TRBV9 to TRBJ2-1; 7 nucleotides agree with TRBD2. The CDR3 has 17 residues. The V segment lost 2 bases and the J segment 0 bases; nucleotides outside the gene matches: 8. Germline-derived CDR1 and CDR2 are SGDLS and YYNGEE. CDR3 region: CASSVDPGRSSYNEQFF. The CDR3 DNA reads as TGTGCCAGCAGCGTCGACCCCGGGAGGAGCTCCTACAATGAGCAGTTCTTC.

This rearrangement joins TRBV6-1 to TRBJ1-5, with D possibly being TRBD1 (5 bases). CDR3 length equals 13 residues. V was cut by 6 bases and J by 5 bases, with 11 bases left in between. Germline loops: CDR1 MNHNS, CDR2 SASEGT. The CDR3 DNA sequence: TGTGCCAGCAGACCGTCGGGGGATCAGCCCCAGCATTTT. This codes for CASRPSGDQPQHF.

J is TRBJ1-5 and V is TRBV19; D gene uncertain. V shed 7 bases and J shed 4 bases, with 14 bases lying between them. The CDR3 spans 14 residues. The germline V gene has CDR1 LNHDA and CDR2 SQIVND (reference sequence). The CDR3 bases are TGTGCCAGTACCCGGACTGATTATAATCAGCCCCAGCATTTT. Translation gives CASTRTDYNQPQHF.

The chain carries TRBV19 and TRBJ1-1; no clear D. Trimming stripped 6 bases from V and 5 bases from J, with 10 bases between. Germline assignment: CDR1 LNHDA and CDR2 SQIVND (reference sequence). The CDR3 has 12 residues. CDR3 region: CASRVPETEAFF. CDR3 in DNA: TGTGCCAGTAGGGTTCCGGAGACTGAAGCTTTCTTT.

The rearrangement joins TRBV2 to TRBJ2-1; 7 bases align to TRBD2. J lost 7 bases, V lost 1 base, and 10 bases had no gene match. The CDR3 is 16 residues long. Germline V CDR1 and CDR2: SNHLY, FYNNEI. CDR3 loop: CASSEETAGVRNEQFF. CDR3 coding DNA: TGTGCCAGCAGTGAAGAGACGGCGGGAGTGCGGAATGAGCAGTTCTTC.

The rearrangement links TRBV5-4 to TRBJ2-2; 12 nucleotides align to TRBD2. The CDR3 is made up of 17 amino acids. Germline V gives CDR1 SGHNT, CDR2 YYREEE (reference sequence). J lost 3 bases, V lost 5 bases, and 8 bases had no gene match. CDR3 DNA: TGTGCCAGCAGGTCCGGGACTAGCGGGTTGTACACCGGGGAGCTGTTTTTT. Protein product: CASRSGTSGLYTGELFF.

CDR3 region: CASSYVDGGYEQFF. The CDR3 DNA reads TGTGCCAGCAGTTACGTTGACGGGGGTTATGAGCAGTTCTTC. This rearrangement joins TRBV6-5 to TRBJ2-1; perhaps TRBD2 as D (6 bases). V was clipped by 2 bases and J by 8 bases, with 13 bases between them. In germline, CDR1 is MNHEY, CDR2 SVGAGI. This CDR3 has 14 amino acids.

The rearrangement joins TRBV6-5 to TRBJ1-5; no reliable D call. Deletions cut 8 bases from V and 1 base from J, with 6 bases between. Per germline, CDR1 MNHEY and CDR2 SVGAGI. The CDR3 consists of 12 residues. The CDR3 DNA reads as TGTGCCAGCGCGGTGAGCAATCAGCCCCAGCATTTT. Translated: CASAVSNQPQHF.

The V and J genes are TRBV11-2 and TRBJ1-1; 9 nucleotides align to TRBD1. The CDR3 contains 16 residues. The V gene's germline CDR1 is SGHAT and CDR2 FQNNGV. With V trimmed by 5 bases and J by 0 bases, 7 bases remained unmatched. The CDR3 bases are TGTGCCAGCAGCCAGGGACAGGGCCTAATGAACACTGAAGCTTTCTTT. Protein product: CASSQGQGLMNTEAFF. Full variable domain (rest looked up from reference TRBV11-2 and TRBJ1-1): EAGVAQSPRYKIIEKRQSVAFWCNPISGHATLYWYQQILGQGPKLLIQFQNNGVVDDSQLPKDRFSAERLKGVDSTLKIQPAKLEDSAVYLCASSQGQGLMNTEAFFGQGTRLTVV.

The chain has TRBV30 and TRBJ2-7; a possible D gene is TRBD2 (7 bases). The germline V gene has CDR1 GTSNPN and CDR2 SVGIG (reference sequence). This CDR3 contains 12 residues. Trimming shortened V by 3 bases and J by 2 bases, and 8 bases separated the two germline ends. The CDR3 nucleotides read TGTGCCTGGAGCGGGGGGCCCTACGAGCAGTACTTC. This encodes CAWSGGPYEQYF.